These T cell receptor beta chains were read from a single sample in a study of T cells after yellow fever vaccination. TCRdb itself ran the 5' RACE reads through MiXCR, one entry per CDR3 protein. The sample holds around 200,000 distinct CDR3 sequences; 8% to 13% are singletons and the top ten take 30% to 45%. This specimen was CD8+ T cells sorted from PBMCs, taken 15 days after the yellow fever booster vaccination. Receptors originate from a young man who received the YFV17D yellow fever vaccine. CDR3s include the opening cysteine and the closing phenylalanine or tryptophan. A D gene is named only where the DNA matches it firmly. Part of the rows lack a size; the others show once, few, many or a class for expanded clones.

j_call | d_call | clone_size | v_call | cdr3_aa | cdr3_nt
TRBJ1-5 | TRBD1 | - | TRBV2 | CASSVGQYSNQPQHF | TGTGCCAGCAGTGTGGGACAGTATAGCAATCAGCCCCAGCATTTT
TRBJ2-3 | TRBD1 | - | TRBV6-5 | CASRLRQGDTQYF | TGTGCCAGCAGACTTCGACAGGGCGATACGCAGTATTTT
TRBJ1-2 | TRBD1 | few | TRBV29-1 | CSVERDRGLSYGYTF | TGCAGCGTTGAAAGGGACAGGGGGCTCAGCTATGGCTACACCTTC
TRBJ2-1 | - | few | TRBV27 | CASSLLESYNEQFF | TGTGCCAGCAGTTTACTGGAGTCCTACAATGAGCAGTTCTTC
TRBJ2-2 | - | many | TRBV4-1 | CASRGTGELFF | TGCGCCAGCCGAGGCACCGGGGAGCTGTTTTTT
TRBJ1-1 | - | - | TRBV29-1 | CSVFWSAEAFF | TGCAGCGTTTTTTGGTCGGCTGAAGCTTTCTTT
TRBJ1-1 | - | few | TRBV25-1 | CASSELEYTEAFF | TGTGCCAGCAGTGAATTGGAATATACTGAAGCTTTCTTT
TRBJ1-2 | - | few | TRBV12-3/TRBV12-4 | CASSLTTGYGYTF | TGTGCCAGCAGTCTCACGACGGGCTATGGCTACACCTTC
TRBJ2-1 | - | few | TRBV24-1 | CATSDFGDNEQFF | TGTGCCACCAGTGATTTTGGAGACAATGAGCAGTTCTTC
TRBJ2-5 | - | few | TRBV29-1 | CSVLWAHQETQYF | TGCAGCGTCCTGTGGGCCCACCAAGAGACCCAGTACTTC
TRBJ1-1 | - | many | TRBV20-1 | CSAREAGETEAFF | TGCAGTGCTAGAGAAGCAGGGGAGACTGAAGCTTTCTTT
TRBJ1-4 | - | many | TRBV7-8 | CASSHSGGANEKLFF | TGTGCCAGCAGCCACTCGGGGGGAGCTAATGAAAAACTGTTTTTT
TRBJ1-2 | - | - | TRBV25-1 | CASSERGDGYTF | TGTGCCAGCAGTGAACGGGGGGATGGCTACACCTTC
TRBJ2-7 | TRBD2 | - | TRBV27 | CASSHGRTSGYEQYF | TGTGCCAGCAGCCATGGCCGGACTAGCGGCTACGAGCAGTACTTC
TRBJ2-3 | TRBD2 | - | TRBV5-4 | CASQTSGGGVDTQYF | TGTGCCAGCCAGACTAGCGGGGGGGGTGTTGATACGCAGTATTTT
TRBJ1-2 | - | - | TRBV5-1 | CASSKVGAARGYTF | TGCGCCAGCAGTAAGGTGGGGGCCGCTAGGGGCTACACCTTC
TRBJ2-3 | - | - | TRBV12-3/TRBV12-4 | CASNQEGASTDTQYF | TGTGCCAGCAACCAAGAGGGAGCTAGCACAGATACGCAGTATTTT
TRBJ2-5 | - | - | TRBV4-3 | CASSRGVMETQYF | TGCGCCAGCAGCCGGGGGGTCATGGAGACCCAGTACTTC
TRBJ2-1 | TRBD1 | few | TRBV19 | CASKMGRGLFNEQFF | TGTGCCAGTAAAATGGGCAGGGGGCTATTCAATGAGCAGTTCTTC
TRBJ2-2 | TRBD1 | - | TRBV7-6 | CASFPTGANTGELFF | TGTGCCAGCTTCCCGACAGGGGCGAACACCGGGGAGCTGTTTTTT
TRBJ2-2 | - | - | TRBV2 | CASRENTGELFF | TGTGCCAGCAGGGAGAACACCGGGGAGCTGTTTTTT
TRBJ2-1 | TRBD1 | - | TRBV7-9 | CASSRGPGDEQFF | TGTGCCAGCAGCAGGGGGCCGGGCGATGAGCAGTTCTTC
TRBJ1-6 | - | few | TRBV4-3 | CASSQDGWSPLHF | TGCGCCAGCAGCCAAGATGGGTGGTCACCCCTCCACTTT
TRBJ2-7 | - | few | TRBV19 | CASRTSDSGYYEQYF | TGTGCCAGTAGGACCTCGGACAGCGGATATTACGAGCAGTACTTC
TRBJ2-1 | - | - | TRBV20-1 | CSAYGEPSSYNEQFF | TGCAGTGCCTACGGGGAGCCGAGCTCCTACAATGAGCAGTTCTTC
TRBJ2-2 | - | many | TRBV7-7 | CASSLAPGGQSTGELFF | TGTGCCAGCAGCTTAGCCCCCGGGGGGCAGAGCACCGGGGAGCTGTTTTTT
TRBJ2-7 | - | few | TRBV2 | CASSESRSYEQYF | TGTGCCAGCAGTGAATCTAGAAGCTACGAGCAGTACTTC
TRBJ2-7 | - | - | TRBV7-3 | CASSSSGTQESEQYF | TGTGCCAGCAGCAGTTCCGGGACACAGGAATCCGAGCAGTACTTC
TRBJ2-2 | - | - | TRBV7-2 | CASSSIPRDIASVELFF | TGTGCCAGCAGCTCCATTCCCCGGGACATAGCATCCGTGGAGCTGTTTTTT
TRBJ1-1 | - | few | TRBV19 | CASSKTTGTEAFF | TGTGCCAGTAGTAAAACAACCGGGACAGAAGCTTTCTTT
TRBJ1-4 | - | few | TRBV4-1 | CASSQDGAGIWSEKLFF | TGCGCCAGCAGCCAAGATGGGGCCGGGATTTGGAGTGAAAAACTGTTTTTT
TRBJ2-5 | TRBD2 | many | TRBV7-2 | CASSLISGGAQIQETQYF | TGTGCCAGCAGCTTAATTAGCGGGGGAGCCCAAATCCAAGAGACCCAGTACTTC
TRBJ1-1 | - | - | TRBV2 | CAHRDGSNTEAFF | TGTGCCCATCGGGACGGTTCGAACACTGAAGCTTTCTTT
TRBJ1-2 | - | few | TRBV27 | CASSSGLYGYTF | TGTGCCAGCAGTTCGGGACTCTATGGCTACACCTTC
TRBJ1-2 | TRBD1 | few | TRBV10-3 | CAITSGTGNYGYTF | TGTGCCATCACCTCCGGGACAGGGAACTATGGCTACACCTTC
TRBJ1-6 | TRBD1 | - | TRBV7-9 | CASSGDSYNSPLHF | TGTGCCAGCAGCGGGGACAGCTATAATTCACCCCTCCACTTT
TRBJ2-5 | - | once | TRBV19 | CASSPYPQETQYF | TGTGCCAGTAGTCCTTATCCTCAAGAGACCCAGTACTTC